Presented here are 7 T cell receptor beta chains from one specimen sequenced in a study of vaccination and CD4 T cells after COVID-19. The treatment was: approximately nine-day PBMC culture with coronavirus spike peptide pools or control peptides (ViraFEST assay). These receptors lack a known antigen. The Oncomine TCR Beta short-read assay sequenced DNA from cultured CD4+ T cells. From the PCR reads, TCRdb called clonotypes with MiXCR, one entry per CDR3 protein. The repertoire holds tens of thousands of distinct CDR3 sequences, with about 39% as singletons. What was sequenced was CD4+ T cells from blood, cultured in vitro. The receptors here all came from a human donor who had recovered from COVID-19.

V and J are TRBV18 and TRBJ2-3, with D possibly being TRBD1 (5 bases). Trimming pared 3 bases from V and 0 bases from J, leaving 7 bases between. The CDR3 runs 14 residues. CDR1 and CDR2 (germline): KGHSH, LQKENI. The CDR3 reads CASSPRTSTDTQYF. The CDR3 region has the DNA TGTGCCAGCTCACCTCGGACAAGCACAGATACGCAGTATTTT.

The chain recombines TRBV24-1 with TRBJ2-3, with 11 bases matching TRBD2. This CDR3 has 15 amino acids. J was trimmed by 3 bases and V by 7 bases; bases with no gene match: 5. The germline gives CDR1 KGHDR, CDR2 SFDVKD. The CDR3 region has the DNA TGTGCCACCAGAGCAAGACTAGCGGGAACAGATACGCAGTATTTT. Protein: CATRARLAGTDTQYF.

The chain combines TRBV5-4 with TRBJ2-3; possible D gene TRBD2, 5 bases. The CDR3 contains 14 residues. V was cut by 2 bases and J by 4 bases, with 11 bases left in between. CDR1 is SGHNT, CDR2 YYREEE, per germline (reference sequence). CDR3 region: CASSLLRVADTQYF. CDR3 nucleotides: TGTGCCAGCAGCTTACTGAGGGTGGCAGATACGCAGTATTTT.

The chain recombines TRBV2 with TRBJ2-5, with D tentatively TRBD1 (6 bases). V dropped 6 bases and J dropped 0 bases, with 14 bases sitting between them. The CDR3 covers 15 residues. Per germline, CDR1 SNHLY and CDR2 FYNNEI. CDR3 sequence: CASRRQVLYQETQYF. The DNA of the CDR3 is TGTGCCAGCAGGCGACAGGTTTTGTACCAAGAGACCCAGTACTTC.

The genes are TRBV10-1 and TRBJ2-2; D not resolved. Germline V gives CDR1 WNHNN, CDR2 SYGVQD (reference sequence). Trimming left V 3 bases short and J 5 bases short, with 10 bases between. CDR3 length equals 14 residues. The CDR3 sequence is CASSEHYSTGELFF. The DNA of the CDR3 is TGCGCCAGCAGTGAACACTACAGTACCGGGGAGCTGTTTTTT.

This clonotype was counted only a few times. The CDR3 loop is CASSNPAYRVTYEQYF. CDR3 nucleotide sequence: TGTGCCAGCAGCAACCCCGCCTACAGGGTTACCTACGAGCAGTACTTC. The chain has TRBV21-1 and TRBJ2-7; the DNA was not compared with TRBD1, the D call given in the table. TRBV21-1 is a listed pseudogene. The CDR3 is made up of 16 amino acids.

The V and J genes are TRBV7-9 and TRBJ2-5; 14 bases line up with TRBD2. The CDR3 is 16 residues long. CDR1 and CDR2 (germline): SEHNR, FQNEAQ (reference sequence). The V and J ends lost 5 bases and 4 bases, in that order; junction bases with no gene match: 6. The chain's CDR3 is CASSAGTSGGGETQYF. CDR3 in DNA: TGTGCCAGCAGCGCCGGGACTAGCGGGGGAGGAGAGACCCAGTACTTC.